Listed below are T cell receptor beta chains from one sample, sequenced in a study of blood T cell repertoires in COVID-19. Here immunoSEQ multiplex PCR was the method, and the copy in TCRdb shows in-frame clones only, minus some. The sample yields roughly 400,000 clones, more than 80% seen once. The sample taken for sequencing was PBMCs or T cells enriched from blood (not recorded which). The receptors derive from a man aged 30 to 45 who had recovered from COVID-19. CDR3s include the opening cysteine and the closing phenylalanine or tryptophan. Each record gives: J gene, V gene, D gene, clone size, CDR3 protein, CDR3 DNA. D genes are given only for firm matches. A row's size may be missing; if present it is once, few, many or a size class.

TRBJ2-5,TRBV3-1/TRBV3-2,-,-,CASSRGDSETQYF,TGTGCCAGCAGCCGGGGAGATTCAGAGACCCAGTACTTC
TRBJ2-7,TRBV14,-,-,CASRPSGLTYEQYF,TGTGCCAGCAGGCCAAGCGGATTGACCTACGAGCAGTACTTC
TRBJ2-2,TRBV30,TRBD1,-,CAWRRLDRDYGELFF,TGTGCCTGGAGGCGACTGGACAGGGATTACGGGGAGCTGTTTTTT
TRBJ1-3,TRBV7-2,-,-,CASSSQGLSGNTIYF,TGTGCCAGCAGCTCGCAGGGCCTCTCTGGAAACACCATATATTTT
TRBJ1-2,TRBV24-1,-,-,CATSDLRGYTF,TGTGCCACCAGTGATCTCCGTGGCTACACCTTC
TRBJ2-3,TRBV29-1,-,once,CSVGSLARTDTQYF,TGCAGCGTTGGTTCCTTAGCGAGAACAGATACGCAGTATTTT
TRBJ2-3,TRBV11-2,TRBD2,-,CASSLGAGASTDTQYF,TGTGCCAGCAGCTTAGGGGCGGGAGCTAGCACAGATACGCAGTATTTT
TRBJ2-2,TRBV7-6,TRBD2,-,CASSSPGGRNTGELFF,TGTGCCAGCAGCTCCCCGGGAGGTCGGAACACCGGGGAGCTGTTTTTT
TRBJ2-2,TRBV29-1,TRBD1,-,CSVSRDRATGELFF,TGCAGCGTGAGCCGGGACAGGGCCACCGGGGAGCTGTTTTTT
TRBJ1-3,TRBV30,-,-,CAWLEGSGNTIYF,TGTGCCTGGCTGGAGGGCTCTGGAAACACCATATATTTT
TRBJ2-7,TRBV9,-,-,CASSSSPGTTYEQYF,TGTGCCAGCAGCTCATCTCCCGGGACAACCTACGAGCAGTACTTC
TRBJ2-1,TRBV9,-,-,CASSVVSGVYEQFF,TGTGCCAGCAGCGTAGTCTCGGGAGTCTATGAGCAGTTCTTC
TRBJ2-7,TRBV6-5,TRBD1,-,CATTPGTGGYEQYF,TGTGCCACCACCCCCGGGACAGGGGGCTACGAGCAGTACTTC
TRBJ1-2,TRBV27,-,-,CASGLPRNYGYTF,TGTGCCAGCGGCTTACCTAGGAACTATGGCTACACCTTC
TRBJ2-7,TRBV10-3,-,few,CAISESRALGAEQYF,TGTGCCATCAGTGAGTCTAGAGCTCTTGGTGCGGAGCAATACTTC
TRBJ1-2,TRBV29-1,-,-,CSVGQVINYGYTF,TGCAGCGTTGGACAGGTTATAAACTATGGCTACACCTTC
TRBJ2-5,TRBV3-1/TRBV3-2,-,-,CASSQGPAGETQYF,TGTGCCAGCAGCCAAGGACCAGCGGGAGAGACCCAGTACTTC
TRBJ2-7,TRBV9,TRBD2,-,CASSPGTSATDYEQYF,TGTGCCAGCAGCCCGGGGACTAGCGCTACAGACTACGAGCAGTACTTC
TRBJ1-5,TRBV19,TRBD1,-,CASSTIGTGPNQPQHF,TGTGCCAGTAGTACCATCGGGACAGGGCCTAATCAGCCCCAGCATTTT
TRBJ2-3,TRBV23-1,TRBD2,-,CASSQTRGPGTSGSTDTQYF,TGCGCCAGCAGTCAAACCAGGGGCCCAGGGACTAGCGGAAGCACAGATACGCAGTATTTT
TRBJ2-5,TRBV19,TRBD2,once,CASSRTSERSETQYF,TGTGCCAGTAGTAGGACTAGCGAAAGAAGCGAGACCCAGTACTTC
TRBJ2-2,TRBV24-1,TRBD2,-,CATKAREVSGELFF,TGTGCCACCAAGGCGCGGGAGGTATCCGGGGAGCTGTTTTTT
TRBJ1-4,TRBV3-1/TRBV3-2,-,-,CASSPRQSTNEKLFF,TGTGCCAGCAGCCCCCGACAATCAACTAATGAAAAACTGTTTTTT
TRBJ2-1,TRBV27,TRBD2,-,CASSSPRLAGGYYNEQFF,TGTGCCAGCAGTTCCCCCCGACTAGCGGGAGGGTACTACAATGAGCAGTTCTTC
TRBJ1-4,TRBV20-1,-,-,CSASITGLEKLFF,TGCAGTGCTAGTATTACAGGGCTTGAAAAACTGTTTTTT
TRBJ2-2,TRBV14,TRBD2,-,CASSPRGTTTGELFF,TGTGCCAGCAGCCCGCGGGGGACCACCACCGGGGAGCTGTTTTTT
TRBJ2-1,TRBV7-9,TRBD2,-,CAGGRASYNEQFF,TGTGCCGGCGGGAGGGCCTCCTACAATGAGCAGTTCTTC
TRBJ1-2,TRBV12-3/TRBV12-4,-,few,CASSLTGYGYTF,TGTGCCAGCAGTTTGACTGGCTATGGCTACACCTTC
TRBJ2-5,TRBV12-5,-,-,CASGLGTRGETQYF,TGTGCTAGTGGTTTGGGGACCCGAGGGGAGACCCAGTACTTC
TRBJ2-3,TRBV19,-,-,CASSMPGLSTDTQYF,TGTGCCAGTAGTATGCCGGGACTCAGCACAGATACGCAGTATTTT
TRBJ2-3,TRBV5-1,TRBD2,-,CASSSTSGRVTDTQYF,TGCGCCAGCAGTTCTACTAGCGGGAGAGTTACAGATACGCAGTATTTT
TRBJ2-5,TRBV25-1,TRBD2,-,CASVGTSGSQETQYF,TGTGCCAGCGTCGGGACTAGCGGGAGTCAAGAGACCCAGTACTTC
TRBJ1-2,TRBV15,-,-,CATSRGQGPIYGYTF,TGTGCCACCAGCAGGGGTCAGGGTCCAATCTATGGCTACACCTTC
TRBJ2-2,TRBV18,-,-,CASSPLRDSNTGELFF,TGTGCCAGCTCACCACTGCGGGACAGTAACACCGGGGAGCTGTTTTTT
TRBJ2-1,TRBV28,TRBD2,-,CASSLLAGAYNEQFF,TGTGCCAGCAGTTTATTAGCGGGAGCCTACAATGAGCAGTTCTTC